Listed here is a single T cell receptor (beta chain). This specimen comes from a study of blood T cell repertoires in COVID-19. The assay was immunoSEQ multiplex PCR, and TCRdb's table has in-frame clones only and misses some. The sample includes 210,000 or so clones, over 75% seen only once; the top ten take around 4%. The receptor comes from a young man with acute COVID-19. Sequencing was performed on PBMCs or T cells enriched from blood (not recorded which).

CDR3 coding DNA: TGTGCCAGCAGAAGTTACAGGATAGGAGCTTTCTTT. Translated: CASRSYRIGAFF. The chain carries TRBV28 and TRBJ1-1; tentatively, D is TRBD1 (5 bases). Trimming shortened V by 6 bases and J by 10 bases, and 15 bases separated the two germline ends. This CDR3 has 12 residues. CDR1 MDHEN and CDR2 SYDVKM come from the germline V gene.